The 22 T cell receptor beta chains presented below share a single source sample, sequenced in a study of cytomegalovirus exposure and HLA in healthy donors. PCR primers comprised 60 Vbeta and 13 Jbeta primers. The assay was immunoSEQ multiplex PCR, and TCRdb's table has in-frame clones only and misses some. Of roughly 150,000 clones in the sample, approximately 78% were seen once. Sequencing input: PBMCs. The receptors derive from a male donor in good health and CMV-seronegative.

This sequence joins TRBV9 and TRBJ1-4; D might be TRBD1 (5 bases). V shed 3 bases and J shed 4 bases, with 10 bases lying between them. This CDR3 has 14 residues. The germline gives CDR1 SGDLS, CDR2 YYNGEE. The CDR3 loop reads CASSEGQINEKLFF. Here the CDR3 DNA reads TGTGCCAGCAGCGAGGGGCAGATTAATGAAAAACTGTTTTTT.

J is TRBJ1-3 and V is TRBV7-9; no clear D gene. Germline values: CDR1 SEHNR, CDR2 FQNEAQ (reference sequence). The CDR3 has 12 amino acids. V was trimmed by 10 bases and J by 2 bases, leaving 9 bases between them. The CDR3 protein is CAITEPGNTIYF. In nucleotides, the CDR3 is TGTGCCATCACTGAGCCTGGAAACACCATATATTTT.

V and J are TRBV11-2 and TRBJ2-1; D possibly corresponds to TRBD2 (7 bases). Deletions cut 7 bases from V and 8 bases from J, with 12 bases between. Germline loops: CDR1 SGHAT, CDR2 FQNNGV. The CDR3 is made up of 12 amino acids. CDR3 DNA: TGTGCCAGCACTACGGGGGGCGATGAGCAGTTCTTC. Translating gives CASTTGGDEQFF.

The rearrangement uses TRBV7-9 and TRBJ1-4; D possibly corresponds to TRBD1 (6 bases). Germline CDR1 and CDR2: SEHNR and FQNEAQ (reference sequence). The CDR3 length is 15 residues. Between the trimmed V and J ends, which lost 1 base and 8 bases, there was a span of 14 bases. CDR3 sequence reads: CASSLGDTAREKLFF. CDR3 nucleotide sequence: TGTGCCAGCAGCTTAGGGGACACTGCTCGCGAAAAACTGTTTTTT.

The rearrangement uses TRBV5-1 and TRBJ2-3; a possible D gene is TRBD1 (5 bases). Germline CDR1 is SGHRS and CDR2 is YFSETQ. This CDR3 spans 14 amino acids. V lost 4 bases and J lost 3, with 12 bases in between. In DNA, the CDR3 is TGCGCCAGCAGCGTGACAGTCGTTACAGATACGCAGTATTTT. This gives the protein CASSVTVVTDTQYF. The entire variable domain, with the rest obtained from reference TRBV5-1 and TRBJ2-3, is as follows: KAGVTQTPRYLIKTRGQQVTLSCSPISGHRSVSWYQQTPGQGLQFLFEYFSETQRNKGNFPGRFSGRQFSNSRSEMNVSTLELGDSALYLCASSVTVVTDTQYFGPGTRLTVL.

The chain links TRBV10-2 to TRBJ2-1, with 13 positions matching TRBD2. Germline V gene data show CDR1 as WSHSY and CDR2 as SAAADI. Trimming cost V 6 bases and J 8 bases; bases outside gene matches: 4. This CDR3 is built from 14 residues. The CDR3 is CASRLAGGWDEQFF. The CDR3 nucleotides read TGCGCCAGCAGACTAGCGGGGGGGTGGGATGAGCAGTTCTTC.

The chain links TRBV4-3 to TRBJ2-7; 8 nucleotides align to TRBD2. V lost 4 bases to trimming and J lost 6 bases; unmatched junction nucleotides: 5. The CDR3 is 13 amino acids. Germline CDR1 is LGHNA and CDR2 is YSLEER. The CDR3 loop is CASSLGTSPEQYF. The DNA of the CDR3 is TGCGCCAGCAGCCTTGGGACTAGTCCCGAGCAGTACTTC.

The V call is TRBV18, the J call TRBJ1-4, with 7 positions matching TRBD1. Trimming at V came to 4 bases and at J to 8 bases, leaving 4 bases not matched to a gene. Germline lookup yields CDR1 KGHSH and CDR2 LQKENI. The CDR3 has 13 amino acids. The CDR3, as DNA: TGTGCCAGCTCACGCGGACAGGTGGAAAAACTGTTTTTT. This sequence encodes CASSRGQVEKLFF.

The V call is TRBV14, the J call TRBJ2-7, with a weak D call TRBD2 (6 bases). In germline, CDR1 is SGHDN, CDR2 FVKESK. The CDR3 runs 14 residues. The ends were cut back, 3 bases at V and 6 bases at J, with 15 bases in the middle. As DNA, the CDR3 is TGTGCCAGCAGCCATAGATCTAGCGTGGGCGAGCAGTACTTC. It encodes CASSHRSSVGEQYF.

The rearrangement links TRBV7-8 to TRBJ1-1, with D unclear. CDR3 length: 16 residues. V lost 1 base and J 0 bases, leaving 12 bases between the germline ends. Germline V lookup: CDR1 SGHVS, CDR2 FQNEAQ. This CDR3 reads CASSLVEVRMNTEAFF. The CDR3 DNA is TGTGCCAGCAGCTTAGTTGAGGTCCGAATGAACACTGAAGCTTTCTTT.

J is TRBJ2-1 and V is TRBV11-2; 10 positions match TRBD1. Germline V gene sequence: CDR1 SGHAT, CDR2 FQNNGV. The CDR3 is made up of 13 amino acids. The ends lost 3 bases at V and 8 bases at J; junction bases unmatched: 1. This CDR3 is CASSLGQGYEQFF. The CDR3 nucleotides read TGTGCCAGCAGCTTGGGACAGGGGTATGAGCAGTTCTTC.

The V and J genes are TRBV19 and TRBJ1-5, with 10 bases lining up with TRBD1. The J segment lost 2 bases and the V segment lost 6 bases, leaving 4 bases of the junction unmatched. CDR3 length: 15 amino acids. Germline V gives CDR1 LNHDA, CDR2 SQIVND (reference sequence). The CDR3 bases are TGTGCCAGTAGCCTAGGGACAGGGGGCAATCAGCCCCAGCATTTT. It yields the protein CASSLGTGGNQPQHF.

This rearrangement joins TRBV5-5 to TRBJ2-3; 8 bases agree with TRBD1. J lost 4 bases, V lost 1 base, and 5 bases had no gene match. Per germline, CDR1 SGHKS and CDR2 YYEKEE (reference sequence). The CDR3 length is 15 residues. The CDR3 nucleotides are TGTGCCAGCAGCTTGATGGCAGGGGGCTCAGATACGCAGTATTTT. Translation gives CASSLMAGGSDTQYF. The full variable domain, its missing parts supplied by reference TRBV5-5 and TRBJ2-3, is DAGVTQSPTHLIKTRGQQVTLRCSPISGHKSVSWYQQVLGQGPQFIFQYYEKEERGRGNFPDRFSARQFPNYSSELNVNALLLGDSALYLCASSLMAGGSDTQYFGPGTRLTVL.

The chain recombines TRBV11-2 with TRBJ2-1; no definite D call. Between the trimmed V and J ends, which lost 8 bases and 10 bases, there was a span of 9 bases. The length of the CDR3 is 10 residues. CDR1 SGHAT and CDR2 FQNNGV come from the germline V gene. CDR3 coding DNA: TGTGCCAGCGGGCATACGGAGCAGTTCTTC. Its translation: CASGHTEQFF.

The V and J genes are TRBV18 and TRBJ1-2, with 9 bases lining up with TRBD1. Trimming took 3 bases from V and 3 from J; bases not matched to a gene: 2. In germline, CDR1 is KGHSH, CDR2 LQKENI. This CDR3 region has 14 residues. CDR3 protein: CASSPGQGHYGYTF. CDR3 sequence (DNA): TGTGCCAGCTCACCGGGACAGGGCCACTATGGCTACACCTTC. Complete variable domain (other parts from reference TRBV18 and TRBJ1-2): NAGVMQNPRHLVRRRGQEARLRCSPMKGHSHVYWYRQLPEEGLKFMVYLQKENIIDESGMPKERFSAEFPKEGPSILRIQQVVRGDSAAYFCASSPGQGHYGYTFGSGTRLTVV.

The chain couples TRBV29-1 to TRBJ2-3; weak D call: TRBD2 (6 bases). Per the germline V gene, CDR1 is SQVTM and CDR2 is ANQGSEA. The CDR3 has 14 amino acids. V was trimmed by 4 bases and J by 3 bases, leaving 14 bases between them. The CDR3 region is CSVGRVQGTDTQYF. CDR3 DNA sequence: TGCAGCGTTGGGAGGGTACAAGGGACAGATACGCAGTATTTT.

This chain connects TRBV28 to TRBJ1-2, with a possible D match to TRBD1 (6 bases). The CDR3 covers 12 residues. From germline, CDR1 is MDHEN and CDR2 SYDVKM. V lost 8 bases, J lost 6 bases, and 13 bases lay in between. This CDR3 is CASGQGFDGYTF. CDR3 in DNA: TGTGCCAGCGGGCAGGGGTTTGATGGCTACACCTTC.

The chain carries TRBV5-4 and TRBJ2-7; unclear D gene. The V end was cut by 5 bases, the J end by 1 base, with 13 bases between. The CDR3 spans 14 residues. CDR1 and CDR2 (germline): SGHNT, YYREEE (reference sequence). The CDR3 DNA sequence: TGTGCCAGCAGTGTTGGGCAGGAATCCTACGAGCAGTACTTC. Encoded protein: CASSVGQESYEQYF. Full variable domain (outside the CDR3, taken from reference TRBV5-4 and TRBJ2-7): ETGVTQSPTHLIKTRGQQVTLRCSSQSGHNTVSWYQQALGQGPQFIFQYYREEENGRGNFPPRFSGLQFPNYSSELNVNALELDDSALYLCASSVGQESYEQYFGPGTRLTVT.

This chain connects TRBV7-3 to TRBJ2-3; the D gene is possibly TRBD2 (5 bases). The CDR3 is 13 residues long. Looked up from germline, CDR1 is SGHTA and CDR2 is FQGTGA. V was clipped by 5 bases and J by 4 bases, with 10 bases between them. CDR3 DNA: TGTGCCAGCAGCAGGGAGATACCAGATACGCAGTATTTT. Translating gives CASSREIPDTQYF.

The rearrangement joins TRBV19 to TRBJ2-5; TRBD2 matches at 7 bases. The CDR3 covers 15 residues. The V gene's germline CDR1 is LNHDA and CDR2 SQIVND (reference sequence). The junction had 15 bases not matched to a gene; V was cut back by 7 bases and J by 7 bases. CDR3 residues: CASKGRAGPAGTQYF. In DNA, the CDR3 is TGTGCCAGTAAGGGTCGAGCGGGACCGGCGGGGACCCAGTACTTC.

CDR3 in amino acids: CASYGGRSGTTMDIQYF. The DNA of the CDR3 is TGTGCCAGCTACGGGGGGAGAAGCGGGACAACTATGGACATTCAGTACTTC. The rearrangement uses TRBV25-1 and TRBJ2-4; D is perhaps TRBD2 (7 bases). In germline, CDR1 is MGHDK, CDR2 SYGVNS. The CDR3 contains 17 residues. Trimming took off 8 bases at V and 8 bases at J, with 28 bases between the two ends.

V gene TRBV5-6 combines with J gene TRBJ1-2; 7 bases map to TRBD1. CDR3 length: 11 residues. Germline V gene sequence: CDR1 SGHDT, CDR2 YYEEEE. Losses at the gene ends were 4 bases for V and 8 bases for J; bases not matched to a gene: 2. CDR3 in DNA: TGTGCCAGCAGCACAGGGGTCGGCTACACCTTC. Amino acids: CASSTGVGYTF.